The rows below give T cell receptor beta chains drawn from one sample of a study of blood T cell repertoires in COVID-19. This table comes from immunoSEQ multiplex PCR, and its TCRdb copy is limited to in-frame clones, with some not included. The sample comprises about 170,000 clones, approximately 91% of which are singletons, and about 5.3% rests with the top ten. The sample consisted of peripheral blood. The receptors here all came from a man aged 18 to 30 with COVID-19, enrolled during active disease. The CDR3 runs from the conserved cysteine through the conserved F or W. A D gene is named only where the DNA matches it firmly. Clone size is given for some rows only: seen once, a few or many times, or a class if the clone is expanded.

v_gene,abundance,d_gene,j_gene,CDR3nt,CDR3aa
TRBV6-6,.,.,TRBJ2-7,TGTGCCAGCAGTGAAACTTACGAGCAGTACTTC,CASSETYEQYF
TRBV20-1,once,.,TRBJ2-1,TGCAGTGCTACCGGGAGCAATGAGCAGTTCTTC,CSATGSNEQFF
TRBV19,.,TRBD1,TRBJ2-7,TGTGCCAGTAGTGCGGGGACAGGGAGCGAGCAGTACTTC,CASSAGTGSEQYF
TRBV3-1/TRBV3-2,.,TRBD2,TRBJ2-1,TGTGCCAGCAGCCATAGCGGGCCCAATGAGCAGTTCTTC,CASSHSGPNEQFF
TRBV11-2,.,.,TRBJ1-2,TGTGCCAGCACGAGAGGAACACTTTATGGCTACACCTTC,CASTRGTLYGYTF
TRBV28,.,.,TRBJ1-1,TGTGCCAGCTACAGACTGAACACTGAAGCTTTCTTT,CASYRLNTEAFF
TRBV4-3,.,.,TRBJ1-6,TGCGCCAGCAGCCAAGAAAGCCAGCGGAATTCACCCCTCCACTTT,CASSQESQRNSPLHF
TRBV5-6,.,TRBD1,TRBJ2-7,TGTGCCAGCAGCCGCTACGACAGGGTCTACGAGCAGTACTTC,CASSRYDRVYEQYF
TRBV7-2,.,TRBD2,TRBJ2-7,TGTGCCAGCAGCTTATGGCGGGAGACCCTGGTAGGGGAGCAGTACTTC,CASSLWRETLVGEQYF
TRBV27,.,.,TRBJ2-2,TGTGCCAGCAGTTCCCCAGGGTTAACGGACACCGGGGAGCTGTTTTTT,CASSSPGLTDTGELFF
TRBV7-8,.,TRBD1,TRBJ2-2,TGTGCCAGCAGCTTAGTTCCGAGACAGGGGAACACCGGGGAGCTGTTTTTT,CASSLVPRQGNTGELFF
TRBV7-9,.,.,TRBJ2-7,TGTGCCAGCAGTCGTAGCTACGAGCAGTACTTC,CASSRSYEQYF
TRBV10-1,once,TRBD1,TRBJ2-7,TGCGCCAGCAGTGATAGGGGGACAGCCTCCTACGAGCAGTACTTC,CASSDRGTASYEQYF
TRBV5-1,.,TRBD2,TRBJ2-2,TGCGCCAGCAGCTGGGGACTAGCGGGAAACACCGGGGAGCTGTTTTTT,CASSWGLAGNTGELFF
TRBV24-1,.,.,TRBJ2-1,TGTGCCACCAGTGATCCTACGGGGGACTCCTACAATGAGCAGTTCTTC,CATSDPTGDSYNEQFF
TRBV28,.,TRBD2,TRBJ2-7,TGTGCCAGCAGTCGTTCGACTAGCGGTCGCTACGAGCAGTACTTC,CASSRSTSGRYEQYF
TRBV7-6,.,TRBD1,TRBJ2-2,TGTGCCAGCAGCTTTCCTGTAACAGGGGATGCGAACACCGGGGAGCTGTTTTTT,CASSFPVTGDANTGELFF